This TCR beta chain comes out of a study of post-analysis software for immune sequencing data. Study as a whole: Patients had relapsing-remitting, secondary progressive or progressive-relapsing multiple sclerosis; some lacked subtype.

This clonotype was counted a few times. Its antigen is as yet unknown. The CDR3 runs to 14 residues. Trimming at V came to 5 bases and at J to 11 bases, leaving 13 bases not matched to a gene. Germline CDR1 reads SGHTA; CDR2 reads FQGTGA. Included in the TCR beta cDNA libraries were unique molecular identifiers. T cells numbering about 1 to 11 million yielded 500,000 or so cDNA molecules. TCRdb analysed the PCR reads with MiXCR anew, one entry per CDR3 protein. The profile shows hundreds of thousands of distinct CDR3 sequences, nearly 45% of them singletons. Study-level results: Significantly lower normalized Chao1 diversity was seen in multiple sclerosis patients than in controls. In patients, five TRBV segments were more frequent than in controls, with TRBV5-6, TRBV5-1 and TRBV20-1 among them.

J is TRBJ2-5 and V is TRBV7-3, with TRBD2 matching 8 bases. This clonotype originated in a girl aged 10-17 years with multiple sclerosis. What was sequenced was blood. CDR3 DNA: TGTGCCAGCAGCCCTAGCGGGTTACTCAATGAGCAGTACTTC. Protein product: CASSPSGLLNEQYF.